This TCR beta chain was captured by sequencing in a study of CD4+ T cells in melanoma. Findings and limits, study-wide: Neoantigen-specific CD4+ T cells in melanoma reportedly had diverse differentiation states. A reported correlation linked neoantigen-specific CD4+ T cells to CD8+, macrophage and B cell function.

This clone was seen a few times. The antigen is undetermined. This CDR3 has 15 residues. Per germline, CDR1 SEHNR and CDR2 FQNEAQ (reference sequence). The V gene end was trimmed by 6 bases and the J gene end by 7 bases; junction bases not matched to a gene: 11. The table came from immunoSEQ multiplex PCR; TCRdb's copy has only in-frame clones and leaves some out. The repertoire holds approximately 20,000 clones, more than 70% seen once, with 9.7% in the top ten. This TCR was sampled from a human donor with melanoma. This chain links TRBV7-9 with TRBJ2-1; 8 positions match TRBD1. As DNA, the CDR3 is TGTGCCAGCAGGCCACCGGGACAGGTTAAAAATGAGCAGTTCTTC. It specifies CASRPPGQVKNEQFF.